This T cell receptor beta chain appears in the sequencing data of a study of T cell clones after liver transplantation. Across the study: Graft-donor-reactive sequences were compared with third-party-reactive TCRbeta sequences from pre-transplant mixed lymphocyte reactions. Without induction therapy, subjects received standard immunosuppression until 12-24 months post-transplant.

Produced via immunoSEQ multiplex PCR; TCRdb's table is partial and in-frame only. In the table there are about 78,000 clones, 80% of which are singletons. This CDR3 has 14 residues. V gave up 5 bases and J gave up 3 bases; unmatched junction bases: 3. Per the germline V gene, CDR1 is LNHDA and CDR2 is SQIVND (reference sequence). The specimen comprised CD4+ T cells from blood, sampled before liver transplant. V is TRBV19 and J is TRBJ2-2; 7 bases fit TRBD1. The TCR sequence derives from a human donor who received a liver transplant. This chain's CDR3 is CASSLQGYTGELFF. CDR3 in DNA: TGTGCCAGTAGTCTACAGGGGTACACCGGGGAGCTGTTTTTT.